This TCR beta chain comes out of a study of persistence of HIV-infected CD4 T cells. Germline values: CDR1 SNHLY, CDR2 FYNNEI. This CDR3 is built from 14 residues. Trimming pared 6 bases from V and 3 bases from J, leaving 14 bases between. The immunoSEQ assay was version 4, run in survey mode. Libraries were prepared by immunoSEQ multiplex PCR; TCRdb keeps only in-frame clonotypes and omits some of them. The sample lists about 64,000 clones, about 77% occurring once. This clone was seen many times. Its target is unknown. An overlapping HIV-1 Gag peptide pool stimulated these cells at about 0.94 ug/peptide/mL. Memory cells lacking CD40L and CD69 with high CD45RO were sorted. Donors had undetectable plasma HIV-1 RNA, under 50 copies/mL, for 4+ years. Study-level results: TCR oligoclonality correlated with proviral oligoclonality in the same sorted populations. TCRbeta richness was lower in CMV- and Gag-responding cells than in anti-CD3/anti-CD28-responding cells.

This chain links TRBV2 with TRBJ1-2, with a weak D call TRBD1 (6 bases). The TCR sequence derives from an adult man with HIV who was CMV-seropositive. Sequenced here: CD4+ T cells sorted from PBMCs after roughly 18-hour stimulation, sampled from a patient who received antiretroviral therapy. The chain's CDR3 is CASRRTVNDYGYTF. The CDR3, as DNA: TGTGCCAGCAGGAGGACAGTGAACGACTATGGCTACACCTTC.